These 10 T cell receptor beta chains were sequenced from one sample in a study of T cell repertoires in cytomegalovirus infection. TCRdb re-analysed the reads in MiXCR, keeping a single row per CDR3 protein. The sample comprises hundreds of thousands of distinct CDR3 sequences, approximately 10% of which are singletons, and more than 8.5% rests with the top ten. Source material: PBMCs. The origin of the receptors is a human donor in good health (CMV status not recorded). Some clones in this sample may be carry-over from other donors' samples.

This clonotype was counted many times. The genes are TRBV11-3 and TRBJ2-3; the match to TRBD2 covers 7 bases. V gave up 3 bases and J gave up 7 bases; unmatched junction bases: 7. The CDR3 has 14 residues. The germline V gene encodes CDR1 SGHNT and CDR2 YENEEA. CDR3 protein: CASSLEGTTNTQYF. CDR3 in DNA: TGTGCCAGCAGCTTGGAGGGGACTACCAATACGCAGTATTTT.

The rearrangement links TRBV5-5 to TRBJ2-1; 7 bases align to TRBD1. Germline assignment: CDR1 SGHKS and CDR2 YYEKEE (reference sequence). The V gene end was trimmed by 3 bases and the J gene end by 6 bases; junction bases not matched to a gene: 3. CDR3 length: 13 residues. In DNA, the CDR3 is TGTGCCAGCAGCTATGACAGGGTCAATGAGCAGTTCTTC. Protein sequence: CASSYDRVNEQFF.

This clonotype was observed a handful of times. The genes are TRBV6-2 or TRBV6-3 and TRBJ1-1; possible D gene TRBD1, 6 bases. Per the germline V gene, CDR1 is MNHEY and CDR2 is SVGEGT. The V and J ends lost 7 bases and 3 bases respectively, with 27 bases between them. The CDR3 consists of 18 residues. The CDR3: CASNRRAGDFGTDTEAFF. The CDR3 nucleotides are TGTGCCAGCAACCGGCGGGCAGGGGACTTTGGTACTGACACTGAAGCTTTCTTT.

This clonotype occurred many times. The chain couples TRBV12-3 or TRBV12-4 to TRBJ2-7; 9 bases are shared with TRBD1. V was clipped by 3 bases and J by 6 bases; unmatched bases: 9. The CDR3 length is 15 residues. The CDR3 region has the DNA TGTGCCAGCAGTTTTAACGGGGGACAGGGCCGCGAGCAGTACTTC. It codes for CASSFNGGQGREQYF.

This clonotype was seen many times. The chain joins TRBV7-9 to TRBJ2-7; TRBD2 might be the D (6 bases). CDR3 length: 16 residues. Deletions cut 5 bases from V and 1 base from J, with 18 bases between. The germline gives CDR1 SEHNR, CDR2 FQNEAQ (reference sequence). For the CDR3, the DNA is TGTGCCAGCAGCGCCAGGGACTTATCCGAATCCTACGAGCAGTACTTC. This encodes CASSARDLSESYEQYF.

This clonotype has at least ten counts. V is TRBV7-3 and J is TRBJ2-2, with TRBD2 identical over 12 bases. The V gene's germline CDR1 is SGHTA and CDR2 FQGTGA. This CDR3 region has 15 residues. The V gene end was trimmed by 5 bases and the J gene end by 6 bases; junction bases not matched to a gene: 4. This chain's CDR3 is CASSPASGRAGELFF. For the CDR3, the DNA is TGTGCCAGCAGCCCTGCTAGCGGGAGGGCCGGGGAGCTGTTTTTT. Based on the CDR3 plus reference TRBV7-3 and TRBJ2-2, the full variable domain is GAGVSQTPSNKVTEKGKYVELRCDPISGHTALYWYRQSLGQGPEFLIYFQGTGAADDSGLPNDRFFAVRPEGSVSTLKIQRTERGDSAVYLCASSPASGRAGELFFGEGSRLTVL.

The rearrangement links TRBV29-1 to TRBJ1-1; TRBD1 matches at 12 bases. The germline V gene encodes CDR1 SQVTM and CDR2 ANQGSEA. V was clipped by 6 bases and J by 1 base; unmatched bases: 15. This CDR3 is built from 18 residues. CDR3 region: CSVPNRGTGGNTNTEAFF. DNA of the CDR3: TGCAGCGTCCCTAACAGGGGGACAGGGGGCAACACGAACACTGAAGCTTTCTTT.

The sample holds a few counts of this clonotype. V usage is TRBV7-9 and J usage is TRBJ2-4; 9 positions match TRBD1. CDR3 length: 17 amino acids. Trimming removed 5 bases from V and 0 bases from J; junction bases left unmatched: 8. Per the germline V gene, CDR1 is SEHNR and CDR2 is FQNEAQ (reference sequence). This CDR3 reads CASSVGQGNLAKNIQYF. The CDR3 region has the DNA TGTGCCAGCAGCGTGGGACAGGGAAATTTAGCCAAAAACATTCAGTACTTC.

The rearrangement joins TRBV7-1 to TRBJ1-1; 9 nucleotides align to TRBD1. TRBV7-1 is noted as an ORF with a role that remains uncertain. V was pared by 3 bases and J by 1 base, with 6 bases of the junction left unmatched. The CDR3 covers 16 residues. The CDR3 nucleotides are TGTGCCAGCAGCTCTGGGACAGGGTACGGGAACACTGAAGCTTTCTTT. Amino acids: CASSSGTGYGNTEAFF.

CDR3 nucleotide sequence: TGTGCCTGGAGTGTAGGCACCACCCCGGTTCAGTTCTTC. This translates into CAWSVGTTPVQFF. The V and J genes are TRBV30 and TRBJ2-1; D is uncertain. Germline V lookup: CDR1 GTSNPN, CDR2 SVGIG (reference sequence). V lost 0 bases to trimming and J lost 13 bases, with 16 bases between them. This CDR3 comprises 13 residues.